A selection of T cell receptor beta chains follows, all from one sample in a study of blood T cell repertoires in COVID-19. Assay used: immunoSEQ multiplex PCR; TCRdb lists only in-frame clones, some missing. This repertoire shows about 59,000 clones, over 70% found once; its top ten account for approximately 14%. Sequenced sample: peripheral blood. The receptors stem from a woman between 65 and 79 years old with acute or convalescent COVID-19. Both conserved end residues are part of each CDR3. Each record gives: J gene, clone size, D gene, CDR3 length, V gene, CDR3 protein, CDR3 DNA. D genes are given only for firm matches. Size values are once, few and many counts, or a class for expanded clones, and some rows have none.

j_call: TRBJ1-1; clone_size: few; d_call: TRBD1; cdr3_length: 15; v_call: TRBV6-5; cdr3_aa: CASTILQGAPTEAFF; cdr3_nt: TGTGCCAGCACCATCTTACAGGGGGCGCCCACTGAAGCTTTCTTT
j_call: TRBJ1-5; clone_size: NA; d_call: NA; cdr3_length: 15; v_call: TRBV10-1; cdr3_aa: CASSAKNREMVPQHF; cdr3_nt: TGCGCCAGCAGTGCTAAGAACAGGGAGATGGTGCCCCAGCATTTT
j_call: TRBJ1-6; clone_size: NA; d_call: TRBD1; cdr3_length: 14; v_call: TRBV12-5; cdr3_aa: CASALGQYNSPLHF; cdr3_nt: TGTGCTAGTGCATTGGGACAGTATAATTCACCCCTCCACTTT
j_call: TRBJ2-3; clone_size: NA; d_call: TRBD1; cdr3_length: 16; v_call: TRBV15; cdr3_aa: CATSRGLRGQTDTQYF; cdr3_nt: TGTGCCACCAGCAGAGGCCTTCGGGGACAGACAGATACGCAGTATTTT
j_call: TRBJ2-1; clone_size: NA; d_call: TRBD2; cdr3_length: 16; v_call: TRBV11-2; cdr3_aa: CASSPGVAGAYNEQFF; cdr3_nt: TGTGCCAGCAGCCCCGGGGTAGCGGGGGCTTACAATGAGCAGTTCTTC
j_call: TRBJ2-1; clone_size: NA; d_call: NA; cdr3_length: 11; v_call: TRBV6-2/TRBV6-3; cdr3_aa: CASSPYNEQFF; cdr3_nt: TGTGCCAGCAGTCCATACAATGAGCAGTTCTTC
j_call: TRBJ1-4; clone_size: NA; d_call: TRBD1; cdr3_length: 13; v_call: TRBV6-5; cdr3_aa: CASNGQGSEKLFF; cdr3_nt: TGTGCCAGCAATGGACAGGGAAGTGAAAAACTGTTTTTT
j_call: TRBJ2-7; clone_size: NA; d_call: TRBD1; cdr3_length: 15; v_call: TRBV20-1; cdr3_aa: CSASVLGQGYYEQYF; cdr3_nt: TGCAGTGCTAGTGTTTTGGGACAGGGATACTACGAGCAGTACTTC
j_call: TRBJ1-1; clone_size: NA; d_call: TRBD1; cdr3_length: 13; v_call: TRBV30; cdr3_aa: CAGNRGGNTEAFF; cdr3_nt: TGTGCCGGTAACAGGGGGGGGAACACTGAAGCTTTCTTT
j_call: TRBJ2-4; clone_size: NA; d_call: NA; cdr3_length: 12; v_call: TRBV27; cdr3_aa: CASRTVRNIQYF; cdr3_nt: TGTGCCAGCCGGACAGTTCGGAACATTCAGTACTTC
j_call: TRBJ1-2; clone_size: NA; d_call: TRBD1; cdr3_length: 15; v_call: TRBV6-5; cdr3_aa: CASRVGAGGSYGYTF; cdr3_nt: TGTGCCAGCCGGGTCGGGGCAGGGGGGAGCTATGGCTACACCTTC
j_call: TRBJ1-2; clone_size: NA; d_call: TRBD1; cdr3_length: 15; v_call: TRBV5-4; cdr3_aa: CASSSDRGQGYGYTF; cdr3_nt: TGTGCCAGCAGCTCGGACAGGGGGCAGGGCTATGGCTACACCTTC
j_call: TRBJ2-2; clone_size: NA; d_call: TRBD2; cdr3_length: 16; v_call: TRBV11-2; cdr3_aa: CASSLGWGGSTGELFF; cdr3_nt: TGTGCCAGCAGCCTTGGTTGGGGGGGGAGCACCGGGGAGCTGTTTTTT
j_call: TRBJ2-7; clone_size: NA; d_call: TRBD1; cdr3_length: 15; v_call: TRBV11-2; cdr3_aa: CASSLRQGSSYEQYF; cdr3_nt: TGTGCCAGCAGCTTGAGACAGGGGAGCTCCTACGAGCAGTACTTC
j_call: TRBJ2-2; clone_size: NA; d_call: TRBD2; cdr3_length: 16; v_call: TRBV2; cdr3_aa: CASSEASGGLSGELFF; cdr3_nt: TGTGCCAGCAGTGAAGCAAGCGGGGGGTTATCCGGGGAGCTGTTTTTT
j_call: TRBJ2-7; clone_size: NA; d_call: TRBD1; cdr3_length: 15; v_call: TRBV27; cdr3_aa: CASSFRQGSPYEQYF; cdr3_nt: TGTGCCAGCAGTTTTAGACAGGGATCTCCTTACGAGCAGTACTTC
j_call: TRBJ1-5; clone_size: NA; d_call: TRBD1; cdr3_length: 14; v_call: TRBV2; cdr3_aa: CASNPQGARQPQHF; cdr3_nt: TGTGCCAGCAACCCACAGGGGGCGAGGCAGCCCCAGCATTTT
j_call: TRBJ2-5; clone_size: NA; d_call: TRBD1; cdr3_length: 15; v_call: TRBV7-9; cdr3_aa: CASSRQSGGGETQYF; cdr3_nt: TGTGCTAGCAGCCGTCAGTCAGGGGGTGGAGAGACCCAGTACTTC
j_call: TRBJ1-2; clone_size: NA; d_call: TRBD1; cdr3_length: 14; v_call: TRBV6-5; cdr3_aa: CASSLSGQGQGYTF; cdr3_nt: TGTGCCAGCAGCCTCTCGGGACAGGGTCAGGGCTACACCTTC
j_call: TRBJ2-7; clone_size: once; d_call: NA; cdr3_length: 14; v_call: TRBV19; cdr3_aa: CASSMMAGTYEQYF; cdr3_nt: TGTGCCAGTAGTATGATGGCAGGAACCTACGAGCAGTACTTC
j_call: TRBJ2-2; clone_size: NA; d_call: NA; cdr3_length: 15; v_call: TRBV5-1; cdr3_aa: CASSSQGGDTGELFF; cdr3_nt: TGCGCCAGCAGCTCACAGGGGGGGGACACCGGGGAGCTGTTTTTT
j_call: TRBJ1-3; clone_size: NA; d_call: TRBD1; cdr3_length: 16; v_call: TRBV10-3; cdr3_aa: CAISRTGGASGNTIYF; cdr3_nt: TGTGCCATCAGTCGTACAGGGGGCGCCAGCGGAAACACCATATATTTT
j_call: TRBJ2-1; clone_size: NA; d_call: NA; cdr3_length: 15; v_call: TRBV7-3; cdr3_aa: CASSLKQSYYNEQFF; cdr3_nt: TGTGCCAGCAGCTTAAAACAGAGCTACTACAATGAGCAGTTCTTC
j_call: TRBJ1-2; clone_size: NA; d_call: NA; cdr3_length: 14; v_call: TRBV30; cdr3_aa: CAWSVPGPGNGYTF; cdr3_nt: TGTGCCTGGAGTGTACCCGGGCCAGGGAATGGCTACACCTTC
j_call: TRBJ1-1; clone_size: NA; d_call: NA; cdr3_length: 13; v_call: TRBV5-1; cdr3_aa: CASRTLINTEAFF; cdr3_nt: TGCGCCAGCAGGACATTAATTAACACTGAAGCTTTCTTT
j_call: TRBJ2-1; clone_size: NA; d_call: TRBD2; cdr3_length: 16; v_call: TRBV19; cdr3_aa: CASSIRSGAGGNEQFF; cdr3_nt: TGTGCCAGTAGTATAAGGAGCGGTGCGGGGGGAAATGAGCAGTTCTTC
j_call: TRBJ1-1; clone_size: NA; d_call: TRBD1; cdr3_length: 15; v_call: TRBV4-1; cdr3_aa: CASSQGDRFNTEAFF; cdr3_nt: TGCGCCAGCAGCCAAGGGGACAGGTTTAACACTGAAGCTTTCTTT
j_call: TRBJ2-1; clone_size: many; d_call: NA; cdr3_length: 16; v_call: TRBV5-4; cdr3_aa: CASSIYGTRPYGEQFF; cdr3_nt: TGTGCCAGCAGTATCTATGGGACTCGCCCCTACGGTGAGCAGTTCTTC
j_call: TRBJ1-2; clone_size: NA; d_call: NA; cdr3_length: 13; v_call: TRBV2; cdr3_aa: CASSEEGRGGYTF; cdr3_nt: TGTGCCAGCAGTGAAGAGGGGCGGGGTGGCTACACCTTC
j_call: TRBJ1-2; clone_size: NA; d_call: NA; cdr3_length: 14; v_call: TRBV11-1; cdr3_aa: CASATRAGASGYTF; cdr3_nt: TGTGCCAGCGCAACCCGGGCGGGGGCTAGCGGCTACACCTTC
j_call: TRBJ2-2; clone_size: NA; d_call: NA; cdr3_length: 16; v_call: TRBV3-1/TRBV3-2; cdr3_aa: CASSPPQGLWTGELFF; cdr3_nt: TGTGCCAGCAGCCCCCCACAGGGTTTGTGGACCGGGGAGCTGTTTTTT
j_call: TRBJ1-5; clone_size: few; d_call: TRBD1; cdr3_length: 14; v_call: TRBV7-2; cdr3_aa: CASSPDRGTQPQHF; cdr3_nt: TGTGCCAGCAGTCCGGACAGGGGAACTCAGCCCCAGCATTTT
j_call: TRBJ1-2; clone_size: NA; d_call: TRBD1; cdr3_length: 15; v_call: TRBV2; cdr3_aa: CASSGGIGQGYGYTF; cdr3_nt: TGTGCCAGCAGTGGGGGGATTGGACAGGGTTACGGCTACACCTTC
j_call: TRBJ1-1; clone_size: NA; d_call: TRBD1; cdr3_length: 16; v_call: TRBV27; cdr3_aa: CASQEIPGQGEFGAFF; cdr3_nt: TGTGCGAGCCAGGAGATTCCGGGACAGGGGGAGTTCGGGGCTTTCTTT
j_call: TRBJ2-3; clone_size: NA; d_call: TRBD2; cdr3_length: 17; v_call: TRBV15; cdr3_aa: CATSRDWRRAGVDTQYF; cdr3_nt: TGTGCCACCAGCAGAGATTGGCGGCGAGCGGGGGTCGATACGCAGTATTTT
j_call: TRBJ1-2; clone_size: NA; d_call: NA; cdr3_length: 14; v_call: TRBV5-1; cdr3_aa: CASSLEGGGYGYTF; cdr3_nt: TGCGCCAGCAGCTTGGAAGGGGGTGGGTATGGCTACACCTTC
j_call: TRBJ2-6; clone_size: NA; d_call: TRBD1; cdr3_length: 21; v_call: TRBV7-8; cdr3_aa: CASSPFGMGGQGNSGANVLTF; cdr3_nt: TGTGCCAGCAGCCCCTTCGGGATGGGGGGACAGGGAAACTCTGGGGCCAACGTCCTGACTTTC
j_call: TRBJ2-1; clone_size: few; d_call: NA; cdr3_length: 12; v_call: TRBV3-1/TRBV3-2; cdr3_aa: CASSQESGEQFF; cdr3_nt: TGTGCCAGCAGCCAAGAGTCGGGAGAGCAGTTCTTC
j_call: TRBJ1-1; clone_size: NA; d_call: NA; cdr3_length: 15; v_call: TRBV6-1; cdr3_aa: CASSELLTGDTEAFF; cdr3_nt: TGTGCCAGCAGTGAACTCCTAACGGGTGACACTGAAGCTTTCTTT
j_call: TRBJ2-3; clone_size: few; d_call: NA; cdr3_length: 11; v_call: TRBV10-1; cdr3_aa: CASAQTDTQYF; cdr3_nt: TGCGCCAGTGCCCAGACAGATACGCAGTATTTT
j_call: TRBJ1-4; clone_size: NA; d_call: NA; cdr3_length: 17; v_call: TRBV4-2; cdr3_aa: CASSQEVATGNNEKLFF; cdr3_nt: TGTGCCAGCAGCCAAGAGGTGGCTACAGGGAATAATGAAAAACTGTTTTTT
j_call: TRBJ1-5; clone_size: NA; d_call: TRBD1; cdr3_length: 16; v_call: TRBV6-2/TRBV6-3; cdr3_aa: CASSPQGARNNQPQHF; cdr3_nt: TGTGCCAGCAGCCCACAGGGGGCGCGGAACAATCAGCCCCAGCATTTT
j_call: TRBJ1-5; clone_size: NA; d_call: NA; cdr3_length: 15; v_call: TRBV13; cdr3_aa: CASSSRDRLNQPQHF; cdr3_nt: TGTGCCAGCAGCTCTCGAGACAGGCTCAATCAGCCCCAGCATTTT
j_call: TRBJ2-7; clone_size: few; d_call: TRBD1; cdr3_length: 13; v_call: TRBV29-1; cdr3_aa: CSVEGTGAYEQYF; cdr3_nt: TGCAGCGTTGAGGGGACAGGGGCCTACGAGCAGTACTTC
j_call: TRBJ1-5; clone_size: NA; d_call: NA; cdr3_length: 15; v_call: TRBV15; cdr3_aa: CATSRARGGNQPQHF; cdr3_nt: TGTGCCACCAGCAGAGCTCGGGGGGGAAATCAGCCCCAGCATTTT
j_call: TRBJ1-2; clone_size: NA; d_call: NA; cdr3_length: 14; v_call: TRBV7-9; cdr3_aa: CASSLGAYYHGYTF; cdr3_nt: TGTGCCAGCAGCTTAGGGGCATATTACCATGGCTACACCTTC
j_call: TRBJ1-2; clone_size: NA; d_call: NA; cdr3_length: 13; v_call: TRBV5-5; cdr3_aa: CASSLAPDYGYTF; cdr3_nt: TGTGCCAGCAGCTTGGCCCCAGACTATGGCTACACCTTC
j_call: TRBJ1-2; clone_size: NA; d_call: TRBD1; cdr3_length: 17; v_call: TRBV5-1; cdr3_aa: CASSDEVLPGTGYGYTF; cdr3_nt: TGCGCCAGCAGCGATGAAGTACTACCCGGGACAGGCTATGGCTACACCTTC
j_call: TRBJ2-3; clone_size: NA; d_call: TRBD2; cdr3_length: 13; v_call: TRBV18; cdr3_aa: CASSPGGADTQYF; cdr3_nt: TGTGCCAGCTCACCTGGGGGGGCAGATACGCAGTATTTT
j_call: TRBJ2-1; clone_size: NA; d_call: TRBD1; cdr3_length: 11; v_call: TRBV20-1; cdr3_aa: CSARAGGAEFF; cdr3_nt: TGCAGTGCTAGAGCAGGGGGCGCGGAGTTCTTC
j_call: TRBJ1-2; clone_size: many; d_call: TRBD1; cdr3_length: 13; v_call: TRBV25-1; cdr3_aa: CASRGTAGYGYTF; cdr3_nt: TGTGCCAGCAGGGGGACAGCTGGCTATGGCTACACCTTC
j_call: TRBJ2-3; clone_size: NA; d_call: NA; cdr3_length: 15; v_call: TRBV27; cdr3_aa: CASSFQRVTGNTQYF; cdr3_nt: TGTGCCAGCAGTTTCCAGCGAGTAACAGGCAATACGCAGTATTTT
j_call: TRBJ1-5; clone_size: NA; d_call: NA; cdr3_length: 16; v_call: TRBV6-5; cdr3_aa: CASSYSSRGIGQPQHF; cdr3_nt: TGTGCCAGCAGTTACTCGAGTCGGGGTATCGGGCAGCCCCAGCATTTT
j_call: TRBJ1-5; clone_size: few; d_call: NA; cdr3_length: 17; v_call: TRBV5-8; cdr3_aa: CASSLGAGTISNQPQHF; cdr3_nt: TGTGCCAGCAGCTTGGGGGCAGGGACTATTAGCAATCAGCCCCAGCATTTT
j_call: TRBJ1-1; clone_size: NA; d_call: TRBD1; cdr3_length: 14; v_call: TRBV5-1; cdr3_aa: CASRGTDRNTEAFF; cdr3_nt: TGCGCCAGCAGAGGGACAGACCGGAACACTGAAGCTTTCTTT